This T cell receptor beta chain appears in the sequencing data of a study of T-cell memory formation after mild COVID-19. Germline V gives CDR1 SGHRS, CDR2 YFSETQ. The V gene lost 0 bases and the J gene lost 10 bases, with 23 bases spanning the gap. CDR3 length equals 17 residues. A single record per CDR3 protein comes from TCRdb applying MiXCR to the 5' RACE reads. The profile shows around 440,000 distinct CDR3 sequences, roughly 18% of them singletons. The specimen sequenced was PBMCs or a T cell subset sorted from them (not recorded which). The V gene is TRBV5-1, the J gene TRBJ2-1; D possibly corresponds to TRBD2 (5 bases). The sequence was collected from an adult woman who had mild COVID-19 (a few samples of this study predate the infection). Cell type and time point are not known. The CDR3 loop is CASSLEAPARRPWEQFF. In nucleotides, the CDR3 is TGCGCCAGCAGCTTGGAGGCACCAGCCCGGAGGCCCTGGGAGCAGTTCTTC.